This TCR beta chain stems from a study of blood T cell repertoires in COVID-19. Study in general: The United States, Italy and Spain were the sources of the acute and convalescent COVID-19 samples. PBMCs, B-cell-depleted T cells, or T cells were the source of the cDNA or gDNA that made up the material.

Original processing methods: Reference gene primers were amplified, and this amplification served to estimate nucleated cell counts. Data came from immunoSEQ multiplex PCR; TCRdb stores just in-frame clones and leaves some out. D and trimming were read from the DNA, whereas the V and J calls and clone size are those reported in that table. This sample has under 350,000 clones, with roughly 90% found just once. This CDR3 is 14 amino acids long. Germline assignment: CDR1 SEHNR and CDR2 FQNEAQ (reference sequence). V lost 2 bases and J lost 3, with 11 bases in between. The clonotype comes from a man between 35 and 55 years old with acute or convalescent COVID-19. The V and J genes are TRBV7-9 and TRBJ2-7; D is uncertain. The sequencing input was peripheral blood. This CDR3 is CASSLLGADYEQYF. The DNA for the CDR3 is TGTGCCAGCAGCTTATTGGGCGCAGACTACGAGCAGTACTTC.